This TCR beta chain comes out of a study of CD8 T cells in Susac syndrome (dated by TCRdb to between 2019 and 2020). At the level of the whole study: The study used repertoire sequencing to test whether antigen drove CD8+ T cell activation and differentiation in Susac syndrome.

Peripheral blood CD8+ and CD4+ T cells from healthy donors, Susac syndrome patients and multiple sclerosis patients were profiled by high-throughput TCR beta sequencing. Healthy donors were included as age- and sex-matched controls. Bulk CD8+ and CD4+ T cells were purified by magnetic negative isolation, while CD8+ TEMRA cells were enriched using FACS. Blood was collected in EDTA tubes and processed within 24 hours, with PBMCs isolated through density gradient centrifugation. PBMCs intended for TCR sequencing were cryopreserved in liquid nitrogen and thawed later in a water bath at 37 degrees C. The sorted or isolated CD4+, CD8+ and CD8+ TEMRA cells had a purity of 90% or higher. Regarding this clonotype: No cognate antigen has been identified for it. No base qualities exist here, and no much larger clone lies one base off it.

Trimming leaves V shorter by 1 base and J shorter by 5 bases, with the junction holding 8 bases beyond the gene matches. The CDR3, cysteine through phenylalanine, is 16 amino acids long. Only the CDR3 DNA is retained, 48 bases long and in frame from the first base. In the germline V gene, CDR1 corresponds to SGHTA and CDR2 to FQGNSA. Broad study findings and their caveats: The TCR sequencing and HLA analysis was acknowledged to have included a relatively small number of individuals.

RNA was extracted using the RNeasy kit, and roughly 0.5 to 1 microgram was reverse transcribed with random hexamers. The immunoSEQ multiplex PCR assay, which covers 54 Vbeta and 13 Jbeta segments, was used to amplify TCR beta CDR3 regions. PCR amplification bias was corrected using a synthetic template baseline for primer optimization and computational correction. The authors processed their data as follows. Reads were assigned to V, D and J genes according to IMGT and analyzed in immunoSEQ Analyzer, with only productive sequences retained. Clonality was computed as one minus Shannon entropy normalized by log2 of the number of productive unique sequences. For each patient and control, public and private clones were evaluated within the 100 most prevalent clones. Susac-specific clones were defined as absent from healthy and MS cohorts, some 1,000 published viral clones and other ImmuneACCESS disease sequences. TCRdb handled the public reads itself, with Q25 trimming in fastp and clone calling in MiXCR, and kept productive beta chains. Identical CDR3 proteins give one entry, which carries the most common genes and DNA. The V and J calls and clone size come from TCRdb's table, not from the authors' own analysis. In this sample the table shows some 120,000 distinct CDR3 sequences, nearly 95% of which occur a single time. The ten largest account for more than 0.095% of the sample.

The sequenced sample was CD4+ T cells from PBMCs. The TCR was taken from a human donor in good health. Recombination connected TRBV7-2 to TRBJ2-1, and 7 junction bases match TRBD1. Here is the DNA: TGTGCCAGCAGCTTAGGAGGGGGCAGCCTGAACAATGAGCAGTTCTTC. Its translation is CASSLGGGSLNNEQFF. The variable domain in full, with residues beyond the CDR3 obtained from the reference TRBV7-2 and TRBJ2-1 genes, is GAGVSQSPSNKVTEKGKDVELRCDPISGHTALYWYRQSLGQGLEFLIYFQGNSAPDKSGLPSDRFSAERTGGSVSTLTIQRTQQEDSAVYLCASSLGGGSLNNEQFFGPGTRLTVL.